A selection of T cell receptor beta chains follows, all from one sample in a study of blood T cell repertoires in COVID-19. Sequencing was performed with immunoSEQ multiplex PCR; in TCRdb, only in-frame clones are kept and a portion is missing. The data hold around 93,000 clones, with approximately 87% observed a single time. The sequenced sample was peripheral blood. All receptors come from a human donor in a cohort sampled during active COVID-19. CDR3s include the opening cysteine and the closing phenylalanine or tryptophan. Size is stated for part of the rows, as once, few or many counts, or as a class when the clone is expanded.

>once|TRBV9
CASSAGHRNNEQFF
>-|TRBV6-5
CASSYGPPTYEQYF
>-|TRBV20-1
CSGRALHGYTF
>once|TRBV28
CASSLVQQGYGYTF
>-|TRBV4-1
CASRVEGTGGFNEQFF
>-|TRBV11-2
CASSSRGYEQYF
>-|TRBV5-4
CASSPGGVTGNSPLHF
>-|TRBV3-1/TRBV3-2
CASSQDPPAQYF
>-|TRBV6-2/TRBV6-3
CASSYPPSGSYETQYF
>-|TRBV4-1
CASSQALAGTISHEQYF
>-|TRBV27
CATESNTGELFF
>-|TRBV7-2
CASSLGQGAFGNTIYF
>-|TRBV5-6
CASSLVGLNNEQFF
>-|TRBV7-2
CASSFMTGDSPLHF
>few|TRBV30
CAWRMNINTEAFF
>-|TRBV19
CASSPFPTRAPEAFF
>-|TRBV28
CASSPGQLDEAFF
>-|TRBV21-1
CASSVSRDRALNYGYTF
>-|TRBV18
CASSPRTAPAYEQYF
>-|TRBV4-1
CASSQALGVPNQPQHF
>once|TRBV28
CASSFWGDEQFF
>-|TRBV18
CASSPLRDISPEAFF
>medium-sized|TRBV7-2
CASSWRGDRTYNSPLHF
>-|TRBV9
CASSVGPGQTYTDTQYF
>-|TRBV5-6
CASSFDLADTEAFF
>-|TRBV10-3
CAISGDFDEQYF
>once|TRBV5-5
CASSSGLATSTDTQYF
>few|TRBV7-2
CASSTQGLLDYGYTF
>-|TRBV11-2
CASSQFGSDTQYF
>-|TRBV9
CASSPRFGNTIYF
>-|TRBV6-6
CASMDRFSYNEQFF
>-|TRBV2
CASTTLAGGLNNEQFF
>-|TRBV11-1
CASSSGDSGTQYF
>-|TRBV19
CASRWIAGDNEQFF
>-|TRBV5-8
CASSPWGLSYEQYF
>-|TRBV9
CASSPGDANTGELFF
>-|TRBV19
CASSIRQGVKGTEAFF
>few|TRBV29-1
CSVGGIWGGYTF
>-|TRBV4-3
CASSQDGRTGVGSNTEAFF
>-|TRBV29-1
CSVKDWNTEAFF
>-|TRBV11-2
CASSLYGGSYEQYF
>-|TRBV4-2
CASSQAGGIGQPQHF
>-|TRBV5-1
CASSSPTGLTGNEQFF
>once|TRBV12-5
CASGSSWNTGELFF
>-|TRBV9
CASSVGASTDTQYF
>once|TRBV7-9
CASSFRDRDIDEQFF
>-|TRBV6-6
CASSYAAREANYGYTF
>once|TRBV24-1
CATSDLGTGGYYGYTF
>-|TRBV18
CASSPRQAINEKLFF
>few|TRBV19
CASSIVLIGTVRGYTF
>-|TRBV7-9
CASSFGNGVNTIYF
>-|TRBV7-6
CASSLVNFGLTGELFF
>-|TRBV2
CASSAGAGNIQYF
>-|TRBV6-1
CASSEMGQPNYGYTF
>-|TRBV6-6
CASSPIGPLQGGRLGSNQPQHF